The 27 T cell receptor beta chains in this list originate from one sample, sequenced in a study of blood T cell repertoires in COVID-19. Clones were read by immunoSEQ multiplex PCR, and TCRdb kept only the in-frame ones, dropping some. The sample holds roughly 81,000 clones, over 75% seen once. Sequencing was performed on peripheral blood. The origin of the receptors is a woman older than 75 with COVID-19, enrolled during active disease.

The chain employs TRBV19 and TRBJ2-5; D is undetermined. CDR3 length equals 12 residues. Per germline, CDR1 LNHDA and CDR2 SQIVND (reference sequence). Trimming took 5 bases from V and 7 from J, leaving 11 bases between them. This chain's CDR3 is CASSGDDGTQYF. In nucleotides, the CDR3 is TGTGCCAGTAGTGGAGACGATGGGACCCAGTACTTC.

The CDR3 bases are TGTGCCAGCTCACCATGGGCGGGGGAGGACATTCAGTACTTC. The encoded protein is CASSPWAGEDIQYF. This chain uses TRBV18 with TRBJ2-4; 7 nucleotides agree with TRBD2. From germline, CDR1 is KGHSH and CDR2 LQKENI. With 2 bases clipped from V and 8 bases from J, the junction kept 6 bases outside the gene matches. The CDR3 runs to 14 residues.

V is TRBV6-1 and J is TRBJ1-2; 12 positions agree with TRBD1. The CDR3 has 17 amino acids. The germline V gene has CDR1 MNHNS and CDR2 SASEGT. Trimming took 0 bases from V and 8 from J; bases not matched to a gene: 10. CDR3 bases: TGTGCCAGCAGTGAAGCGCTCCGGGGACAGGGGGCGCGAGGCTACACCTTC. Its protein product is CASSEALRGQGARGYTF.

J is TRBJ1-2 and V is TRBV20-1; 8 bases fit TRBD1. With V trimmed by 3 bases and J by 4 bases, 7 bases remained unmatched. The germline gives CDR1 DFQATT, CDR2 SNEGSKA (reference sequence). The CDR3 extends over 14 amino acids. CDR3 nucleotides: TGCAGTGCTAGTAATCCAGGGGGCTTCTATGGCTACACCTTC. Translation gives CSASNPGGFYGYTF.

The chain joins TRBV18 to TRBJ1-2; D is possibly TRBD1 (5 bases). Germline CDR1 KGHSH, CDR2 LQKENI. V gave up 1 base and J gave up 5 bases, with 8 bases separating them. The CDR3 has 13 amino acids. The CDR3 region has the DNA TGTGCCAGCTCACCACGGGGGGGGTATGGCTACACCTTC. Translation gives CASSPRGGYGYTF. Full variable domain (rest looked up from reference TRBV18 and TRBJ1-2): NAGVMQNPRHLVRRRGQEARLRCSPMKGHSHVYWYRQLPEEGLKFMVYLQKENIIDESGMPKERFSAEFPKEGPSILRIQQVVRGDSAAYFCASSPRGGYGYTFGSGTRLTVV.

V and J are TRBV4-2 and TRBJ2-3, with TRBD2 as a possible D gene (5 bases). Trimming shortened V by 1 base and J by 7 bases, and 9 bases separated the two germline ends. Germline CDR1 LGHNA, CDR2 YNFKEQ. This CDR3 has 13 residues. CDR3 protein: CASSQGLGNTQYF. CDR3 nucleotides: TGTGCCAGCAGCCAAGGGCTCGGGAATACGCAGTATTTT.

This clone has more than one count but fewer than ten. In nucleotides, the CDR3 is TGTGCCAGCTCGGTGACAGGGGGCTTTGAACAGCCCCAGCATTTT. Its protein is CASSVTGGFEQPQHF. The chain is built from TRBV18 and TRBJ1-5, with 10 nucleotides matching TRBD1. The CDR3 is 15 amino acids. Germline-derived CDR1 and CDR2 are KGHSH and LQKENI. V shed 6 bases, J shed 7 bases, and the junction held 9 bases outside the gene matches.

The chain has TRBV3-1 (or the pseudogene TRBV3-2) and TRBJ1-4; 9 positions match TRBD1. V gave up 7 bases and J gave up 2 bases; unmatched junction bases: 8. The germline V gene encodes CDR1 LGHDT and CDR2 YNNKEL (reference sequence). The CDR3 consists of 16 residues. The CDR3 nucleotides read TGTGCCAGCAAGTCACAGGGGGCCGTGACTAATGAAAAACTGTTTTTT. This gives the protein CASKSQGAVTNEKLFF.

The chain uses TRBV5-1 and TRBJ1-5; D is possibly TRBD1 (6 bases). Germline V gives CDR1 SGHRS, CDR2 YFSETQ. V lost 2 bases to trimming and J lost 2 bases, with 11 bases between them. The CDR3 sequence is 15 residues long. The CDR3 DNA reads as TGCGCCAGCAGCTTACAGGGAAGGGGCAATCAGCCCCAGCATTTT. Protein product: CASSLQGRGNQPQHF.

This chain links TRBV2 with TRBJ1-5, with D maybe TRBD1 (5 bases). V was shortened by 2 bases and J by 2 bases, with 10 bases between the two germline ends. The CDR3 is 15 residues long. Germline CDR1 is SNHLY and CDR2 is FYNNEI. CDR3 loop: CASSEMGLGNQPQHF. CDR3 coding DNA: TGTGCCAGCAGTGAAATGGGGCTCGGCAATCAGCCCCAGCATTTT.

The rearrangement links TRBV27 to TRBJ2-1; weak D call: TRBD2 (5 bases). The CDR3 sequence is 15 residues long. Germline V gene lookup returns CDR1 MNHEY and CDR2 SMNVEV (reference sequence). Trimming removed 5 bases at V and 3 bases at J, with 14 bases between. CDR3 nucleotides: TGTGCCAGCAGTCCCTGGACTCTTGGCTACAATGAGCAGTTCTTC. Amino acids: CASSPWTLGYNEQFF.

This sequence joins TRBV30 and TRBJ1-2; 12 bases are shared with TRBD1. In germline, CDR1 is GTSNPN, CDR2 SVGIG (reference sequence). The V gene end was trimmed by 4 bases and the J gene end by 8 bases; junction bases not matched to a gene: 2. This CDR3 region has 12 residues. The chain's CDR3 is CAWTGTGGGYTF. For the CDR3, the DNA is TGTGCCTGGACCGGGACAGGGGGCGGCTACACCTTC.

The V call is TRBV5-6, the J call TRBJ2-7; 9 positions match TRBD1. This CDR3 is 16 amino acids long. The V and J ends lost 3 bases and 2 bases, in that order; junction bases with no gene match: 9. CDR1 and CDR2 (germline): SGHDT, YYEEEE. The CDR3 DNA reads as TGTGCCAGCAGCTGGGCGACAGGGGGAATAGCCTACGAGCAGTACTTC. Translation gives CASSWATGGIAYEQYF.

The V and J genes are TRBV4-2 and TRBJ2-7; weak D call: TRBD2 (6 bases). The germline V gene encodes CDR1 LGHNA and CDR2 YNFKEQ. This CDR3 spans 17 amino acids. Trimming cost V 1 base and J 0 bases, with 16 bases left between them. CDR3 sequence reads: CASSQGSGETSSYEQYF. CDR3 in DNA: TGTGCCAGCAGCCAAGGATCGGGGGAGACGAGCTCCTACGAGCAGTACTTC.

V is TRBV2 and J is TRBJ2-3; 10 bases are shared with TRBD2. CDR1 and CDR2 from the germline V gene are SNHLY and FYNNEI. With V trimmed by 3 bases and J by 11 bases, 5 bases remained unmatched. The CDR3 length is 13 residues. The CDR3 here is CASSEVAGGLQYF. The CDR3 DNA reads TGTGCCAGCAGTGAGGTAGCGGGGGGTTTGCAGTATTTT.

This chain joins TRBV7-7 and TRBJ2-3, with 8 bases lining up with TRBD2. From germline, CDR1 is SSHAT and CDR2 FNYEAQ (reference sequence). V lost 1 base and J lost 6; bases outside the gene matches: 6. The CDR3 has 15 amino acids. The CDR3 reads CASSLGREGLDTQYF. The CDR3 bases are TGTGCCAGCAGCTTAGGACGGGAGGGCTTGGATACGCAGTATTTT.

The chain couples TRBV28 to TRBJ2-7, with D unclear. The V end was cut by 3 bases, the J end by 0 bases, with 12 bases between. The CDR3 runs 15 residues. Germline V gives CDR1 MDHEN, CDR2 SYDVKM. This CDR3 is CASSFGRLSSYEQYF. The CDR3 DNA is TGTGCCAGCAGTTTCGGCCGACTGTCCTCCTACGAGCAGTACTTC. Variable domain in full (rest from reference TRBV28 and TRBJ2-7): DVKVTQSSRYLVKRTGEKVFLECVQDMDHENMFWYRQDPGLGLRLIYFSYDVKMKEKGDIPEGYSVSREKKERFSLILESASTNQTSMYLCASSFGRLSSYEQYFGPGTRLTVT.

This chain connects TRBV7-2 to TRBJ1-2, with a possible D match to TRBD1 (6 bases). The CDR3 loop spans 16 amino acids. Germline lookup yields CDR1 SGHTA and CDR2 FQGNSA. The V and J ends lost 5 bases and 4 bases respectively, with 20 bases between them. Written as DNA, the CDR3 is TGTGCCAGCAGCCCGGGACATATATGGGCCCGCTATGGCTACACCTTC. This codes for CASSPGHIWARYGYTF.

V gene TRBV18 combines with J gene TRBJ2-7, with 8 bases identical to TRBD1. The CDR3 runs to 15 residues. CDR1 and CDR2 (germline): KGHSH, LQKENI. V lost 3 bases to trimming and J lost 2 bases; unmatched junction nucleotides: 6. The CDR3 is CASSPLGQGPYEQYF. The CDR3 region has the DNA TGTGCCAGCTCACCTCTTGGACAGGGCCCCTACGAGCAGTACTTC.

This sequence joins TRBV9 and TRBJ2-1; D perhaps matches TRBD2 (5 bases). V was clipped by 4 bases and J by 7 bases, with 15 bases between them. Per germline, CDR1 SGDLS and CDR2 YYNGEE. This CDR3 has 14 residues. The DNA for the CDR3 is TGTGCCAGCAGCCCGCGGACCGGGGTGAATGAGCAGTTCTTC. Amino acids: CASSPRTGVNEQFF. Full variable domain (missing parts from reference TRBV9 and TRBJ2-1): DSGVTQTPKHLITATGQRVTLRCSPRSGDLSVYWYQQSLDQGLQFLIQYYNGEERAKGNILERFSAQQFPDLHSELNLSSLELGDSALYFCASSPRTGVNEQFFGPGTRLTVL.

The V call is TRBV4-1, the J call TRBJ1-2, with D possibly being TRBD1 (5 bases). This CDR3 comprises 13 residues. CDR1 and CDR2 (germline): MGHRA, YSYEKL. Trimming cost V 4 bases and J 6 bases, with 12 bases left between them. For the CDR3, the DNA is TGCGCCAGCAGCCTAGACAGAACGCATGGCTACACCTTC. This translates into CASSLDRTHGYTF.

The chain joins TRBV5-4 to TRBJ2-1, with 7 bases aligning to TRBD2. This CDR3 is built from 15 residues. CDR1 SGHNT and CDR2 YYREEE come from the germline V gene (reference sequence). Trimming cost V 4 bases and J 5 bases; bases outside gene matches: 9. DNA for the CDR3: TGTGCCAGCAGCCATCCCCCCGGGACTAACAATGAGCAGTTCTTC. Residues: CASSHPPGTNNEQFF. The full variable domain, with the rest looked up from reference TRBV5-4 and TRBJ2-1, is ETGVTQSPTHLIKTRGQQVTLRCSSQSGHNTVSWYQQALGQGPQFIFQYYREEENGRGNFPPRFSGLQFPNYSSELNVNALELDDSALYLCASSHPPGTNNEQFFGPGTRLTVL.

The chain carries TRBV18 and TRBJ1-5; TRBD1 matches at 8 bases. Trimming removed 3 bases from V and 3 bases from J; junction bases left unmatched: 1. CDR1 KGHSH and CDR2 LQKENI come from the germline V gene. The CDR3 has 14 amino acids. The CDR3 bases are TGTGCCAGCTCACCGACAGGGGCCAATCAGCCCCAGCATTTT. Translating gives CASSPTGANQPQHF. Full variable domain (outside the CDR3, taken from reference TRBV18 and TRBJ1-5): NAGVMQNPRHLVRRRGQEARLRCSPMKGHSHVYWYRQLPEEGLKFMVYLQKENIIDESGMPKERFSAEFPKEGPSILRIQQVVRGDSAAYFCASSPTGANQPQHFGDGTRLSIL.

The rearrangement uses TRBV28 and TRBJ1-4; D possibly corresponds to TRBD1 (6 bases). The germline V gene has CDR1 MDHEN and CDR2 SYDVKM. Trimming cost V 5 bases and J 8 bases, with 21 bases left between them. CDR3 length equals 16 residues. CDR3 coding DNA: TGTGCCAGCAGTCGATGGCCGGGGGGACACCCCGAAAAACTGTTTTTT. Protein: CASSRWPGGHPEKLFF.

The chain combines TRBV9 with TRBJ2-7; TRBD2 might be the D (7 bases). Germline CDR1 SGDLS, CDR2 YYNGEE. This CDR3 spans 13 amino acids. V dropped 2 bases and J dropped 6 bases, with 12 bases sitting between them. CDR3 sequence (DNA): TGTGCCAGCAGCGTCCAGGGGAGGGGCGAGCAGTACTTC. It is translated as CASSVQGRGEQYF.

The chain links TRBV7-2 to TRBJ2-1; the match to TRBD2 covers 14 bases. The germline CDR1 and CDR2 sequences are SGHTA and FQGNSA. J lost 9 bases, V lost 4 bases, and 5 bases had no gene match. This CDR3 has 15 residues. The CDR3 here is CASSSTSGGAGEQFF. DNA for the CDR3: TGTGCCAGCAGCTCGACTAGCGGGGGGGCAGGTGAGCAGTTCTTC.

The chain uses TRBV28 and TRBJ1-2, with 8 nucleotides matching TRBD1. The germline V gene encodes CDR1 MDHEN and CDR2 SYDVKM. The CDR3 loop spans 15 amino acids. V gave up 6 bases and J gave up 0 bases; unmatched junction bases: 6. CDR3 residues: CASSHSDRANYGYTF. The CDR3 DNA follows: TGTGCCAGCAGCCACTCGGACAGGGCTAACTATGGCTACACCTTC.